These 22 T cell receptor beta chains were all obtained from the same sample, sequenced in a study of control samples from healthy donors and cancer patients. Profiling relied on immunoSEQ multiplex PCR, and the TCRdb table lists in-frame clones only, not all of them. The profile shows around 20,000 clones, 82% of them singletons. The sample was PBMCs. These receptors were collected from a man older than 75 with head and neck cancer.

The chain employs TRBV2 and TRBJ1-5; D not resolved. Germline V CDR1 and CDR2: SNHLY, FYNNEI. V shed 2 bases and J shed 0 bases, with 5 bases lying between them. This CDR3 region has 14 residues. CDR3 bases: TGTGCCAGCAGTGAAATGGATAGCAATCAGCCCCAGCATTTT. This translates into CASSEMDSNQPQHF.

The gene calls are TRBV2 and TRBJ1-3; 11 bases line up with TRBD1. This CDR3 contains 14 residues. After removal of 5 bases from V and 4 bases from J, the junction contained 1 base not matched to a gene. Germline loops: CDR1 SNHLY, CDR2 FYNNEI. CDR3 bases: TGTGCCAGCAGTTGGACAGGGGGCGGAAACACCATATATTTT. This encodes CASSWTGGGNTIYF.

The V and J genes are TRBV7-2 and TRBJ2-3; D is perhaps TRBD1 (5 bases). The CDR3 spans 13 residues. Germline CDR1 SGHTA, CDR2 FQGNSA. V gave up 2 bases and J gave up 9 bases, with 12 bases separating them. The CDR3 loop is CASSLSLGETQYF. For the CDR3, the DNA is TGTGCCAGCAGCTTAAGTTTAGGGGAAACGCAGTATTTT.

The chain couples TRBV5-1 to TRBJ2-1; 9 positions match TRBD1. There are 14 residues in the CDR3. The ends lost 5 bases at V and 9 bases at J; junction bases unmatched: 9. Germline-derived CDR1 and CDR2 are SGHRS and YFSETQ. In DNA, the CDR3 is TGCGCCAGCAGGAGGGGGACAGGGATGGGTGAGCAGTTCTTC. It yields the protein CASRRGTGMGEQFF.

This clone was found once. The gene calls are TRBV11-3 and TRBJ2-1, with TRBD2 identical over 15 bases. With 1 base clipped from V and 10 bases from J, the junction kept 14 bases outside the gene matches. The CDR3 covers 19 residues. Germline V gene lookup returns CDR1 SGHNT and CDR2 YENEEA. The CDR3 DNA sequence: TGTGCCAGCAGCTTAGTGGGACTAGCGGGAGGACTTAAAGGGGGGGAGCAGTTCTTC. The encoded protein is CASSLVGLAGGLKGGEQFF.

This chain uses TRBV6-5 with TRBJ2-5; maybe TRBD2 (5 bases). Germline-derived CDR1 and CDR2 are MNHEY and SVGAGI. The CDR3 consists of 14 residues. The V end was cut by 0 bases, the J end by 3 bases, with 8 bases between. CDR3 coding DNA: TGTGCCAGCAGTTACTCGACCGGGGAAGAGACCCAGTACTTC. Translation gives CASSYSTGEETQYF.

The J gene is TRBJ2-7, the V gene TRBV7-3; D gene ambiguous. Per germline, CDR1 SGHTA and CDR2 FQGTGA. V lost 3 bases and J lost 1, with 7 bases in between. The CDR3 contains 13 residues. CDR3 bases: TGTGCCAGCAGCTTCGACCCATCCTACGAGCAGTACTTC. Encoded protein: CASSFDPSYEQYF.

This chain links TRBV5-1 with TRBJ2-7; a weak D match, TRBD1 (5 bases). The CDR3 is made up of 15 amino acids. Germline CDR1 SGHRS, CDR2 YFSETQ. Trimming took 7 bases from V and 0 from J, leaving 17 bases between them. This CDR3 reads CASFARPQASYEQYF. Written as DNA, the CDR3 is TGCGCCAGCTTTGCCCGGCCACAGGCCTCCTACGAGCAGTACTTC.

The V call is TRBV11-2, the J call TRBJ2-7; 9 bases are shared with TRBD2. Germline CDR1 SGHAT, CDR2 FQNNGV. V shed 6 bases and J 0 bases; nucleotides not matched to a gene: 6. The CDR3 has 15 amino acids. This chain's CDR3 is CASRYSGGSSYEQYF. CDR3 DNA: TGTGCCAGCAGGTATAGCGGGGGCAGCTCCTACGAGCAGTACTTC.

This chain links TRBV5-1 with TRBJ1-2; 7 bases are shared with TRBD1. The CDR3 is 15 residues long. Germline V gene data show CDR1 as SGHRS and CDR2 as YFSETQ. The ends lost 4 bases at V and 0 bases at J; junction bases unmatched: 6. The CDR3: CASSPGTDSNYGYTF. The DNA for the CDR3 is TGCGCCAGCAGCCCCGGGACAGACTCTAACTATGGCTACACCTTC.

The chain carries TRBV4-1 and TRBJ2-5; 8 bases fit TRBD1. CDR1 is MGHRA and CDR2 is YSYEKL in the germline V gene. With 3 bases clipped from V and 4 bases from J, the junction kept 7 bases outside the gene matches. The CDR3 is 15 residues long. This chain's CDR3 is CASSQDRDLGETQYF. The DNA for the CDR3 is TGCGCCAGCAGCCAGGACAGGGATCTGGGAGAGACCCAGTACTTC.

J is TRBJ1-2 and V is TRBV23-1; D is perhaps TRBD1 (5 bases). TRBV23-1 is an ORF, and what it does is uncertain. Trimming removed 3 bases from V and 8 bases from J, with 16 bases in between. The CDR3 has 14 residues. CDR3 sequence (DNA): TGCGCCAGCAGTCAGTCGGGGCCCGGGGGAGGCTACACCTTC. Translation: CASSQSGPGGGYTF.

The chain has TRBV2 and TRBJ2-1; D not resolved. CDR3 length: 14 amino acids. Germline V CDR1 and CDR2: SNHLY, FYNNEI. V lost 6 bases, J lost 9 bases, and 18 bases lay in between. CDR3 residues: CASSLMGPDPEQFF. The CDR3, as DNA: TGTGCCAGCAGCCTTATGGGTCCAGATCCTGAGCAGTTCTTC.

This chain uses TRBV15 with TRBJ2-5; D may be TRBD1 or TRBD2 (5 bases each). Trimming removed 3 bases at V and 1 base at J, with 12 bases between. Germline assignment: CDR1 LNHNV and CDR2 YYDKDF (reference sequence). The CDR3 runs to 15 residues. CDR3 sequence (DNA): TGTGCCACCAGCAGGACCGGGACCCTCCAAGAGACCCAGTACTTC. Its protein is CATSRTGTLQETQYF.

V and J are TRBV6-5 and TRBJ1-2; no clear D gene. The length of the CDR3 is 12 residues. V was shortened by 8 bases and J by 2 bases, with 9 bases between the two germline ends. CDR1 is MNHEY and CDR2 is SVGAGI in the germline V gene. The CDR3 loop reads CASCLGNYGYTF. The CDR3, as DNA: TGTGCCAGCTGCCTAGGGAACTATGGCTACACCTTC.

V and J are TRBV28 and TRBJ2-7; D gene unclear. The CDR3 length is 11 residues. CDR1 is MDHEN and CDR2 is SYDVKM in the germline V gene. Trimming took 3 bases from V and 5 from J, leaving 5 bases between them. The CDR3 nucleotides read TGTGCCAGCAGTTTGATGGACGAGCAGTACTTC. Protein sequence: CASSLMDEQYF.

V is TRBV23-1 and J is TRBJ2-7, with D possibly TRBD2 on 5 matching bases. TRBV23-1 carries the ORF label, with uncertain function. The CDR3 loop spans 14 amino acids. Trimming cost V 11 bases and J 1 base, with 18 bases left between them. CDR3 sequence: CAQDYGAPSYEQYF. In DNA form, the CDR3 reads TGCGCCCAAGACTACGGCGCCCCTTCCTACGAGCAGTACTTC.

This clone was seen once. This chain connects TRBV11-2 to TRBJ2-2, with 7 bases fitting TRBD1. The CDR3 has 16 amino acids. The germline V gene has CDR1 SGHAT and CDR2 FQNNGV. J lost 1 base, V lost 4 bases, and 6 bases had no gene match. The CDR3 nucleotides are TGTGCCAGCAGCTCGTGGACAGGCCGGAACACCGGGGAGCTGTTTTTT. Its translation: CASSSWTGRNTGELFF.

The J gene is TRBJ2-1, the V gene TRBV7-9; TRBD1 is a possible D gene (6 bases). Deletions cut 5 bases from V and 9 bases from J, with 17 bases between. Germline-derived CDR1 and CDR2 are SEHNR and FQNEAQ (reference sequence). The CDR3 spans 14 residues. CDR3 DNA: TGTGCCAGCAGCCACACCCTTCAGGGGATTGAGCAGTTCTTC. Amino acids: CASSHTLQGIEQFF.

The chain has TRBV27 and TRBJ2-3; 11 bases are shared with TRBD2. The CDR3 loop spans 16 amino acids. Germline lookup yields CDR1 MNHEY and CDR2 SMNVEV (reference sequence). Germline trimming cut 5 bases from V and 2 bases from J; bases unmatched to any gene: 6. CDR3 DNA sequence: TGTGCCAGCAGTCCCATAGCGGGGGGGGTCACAGATACGCAGTATTTT. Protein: CASSPIAGGVTDTQYF.

In DNA form, the CDR3 reads TGTGCCAGCAGCCAGGGACTGTCGACAAGCACAGATACGCAGTATTTT. Its protein is CASSQGLSTSTDTQYF. The chain joins TRBV5-8 to TRBJ2-3, with D tentatively TRBD2 (6 bases). Looked up from germline, CDR1 is SGHTS and CDR2 is YDEGEE. V was cut by 4 bases and J by 0 bases, with 15 bases left in between. The CDR3 spans 16 residues.

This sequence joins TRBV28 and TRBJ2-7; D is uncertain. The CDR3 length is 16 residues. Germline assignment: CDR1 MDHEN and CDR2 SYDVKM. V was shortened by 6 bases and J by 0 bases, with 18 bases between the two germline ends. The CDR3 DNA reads TGTGCCAGCAGCACTCCCTGGGCGGCGAGCTCCTACGAGCAGTACTTC. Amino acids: CASSTPWAASSYEQYF.